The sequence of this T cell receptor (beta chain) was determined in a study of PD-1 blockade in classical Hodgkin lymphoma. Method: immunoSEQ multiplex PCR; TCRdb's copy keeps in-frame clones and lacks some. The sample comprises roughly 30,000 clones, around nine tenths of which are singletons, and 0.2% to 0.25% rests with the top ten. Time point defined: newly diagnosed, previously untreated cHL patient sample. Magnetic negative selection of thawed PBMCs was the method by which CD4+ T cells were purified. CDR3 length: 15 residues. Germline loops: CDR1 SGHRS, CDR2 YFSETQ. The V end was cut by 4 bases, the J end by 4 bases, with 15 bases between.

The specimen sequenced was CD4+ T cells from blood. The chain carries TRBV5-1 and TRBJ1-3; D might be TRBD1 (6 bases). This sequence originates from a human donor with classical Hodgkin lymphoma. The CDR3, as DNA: TGCGCCAGCAGCCAAAATAGGGGGTTCGGAAACACCATATATTTT. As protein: CASSQNRGFGNTIYF.